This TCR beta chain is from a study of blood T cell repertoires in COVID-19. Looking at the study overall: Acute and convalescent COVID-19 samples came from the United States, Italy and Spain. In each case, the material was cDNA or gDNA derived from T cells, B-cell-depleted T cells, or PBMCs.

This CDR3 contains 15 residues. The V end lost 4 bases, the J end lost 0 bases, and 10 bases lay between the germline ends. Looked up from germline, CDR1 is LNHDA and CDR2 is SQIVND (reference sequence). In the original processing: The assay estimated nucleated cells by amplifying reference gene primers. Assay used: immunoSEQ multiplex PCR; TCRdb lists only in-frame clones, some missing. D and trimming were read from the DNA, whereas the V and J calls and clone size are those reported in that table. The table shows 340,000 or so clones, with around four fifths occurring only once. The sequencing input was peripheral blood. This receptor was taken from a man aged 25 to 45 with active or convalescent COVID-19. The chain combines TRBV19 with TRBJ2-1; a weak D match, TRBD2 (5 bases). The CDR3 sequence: CASSSSALSYNEQFF. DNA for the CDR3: TGTGCCAGTAGTAGTAGCGCACTCTCCTACAATGAGCAGTTCTTC.